This T cell receptor beta chain was recovered during a study of beta chain features in type 1 diabetes (dated by TCRdb to the late 2010s). Background for the entire study: No differences in mean age, gender distribution, total cell number or subset yield were found between patients and healthy donors. Naive and central memory subsets were obtained from all 30 or so donors, but regulatory and stem cell-like memory subsets were isolated from only 8 patients and 8 healthy donors. The study compared TCRB repertoires of sorted circulating CD4+ T cell subsets between recently diagnosed type 1 diabetes patients and matched healthy donors. A total of about 100,000,000 sorted cells were examined across all samples, and RNA yield correlated strongly with the number of cells per subset. The paper as a whole reports these results and caveats: Naive, central memory and regulatory TCRB repertoires appeared to be more similar among patients than among healthy donors. In all four CD4+ subsets, TCRB CDR3 length was moderately but significantly shorter in type 1 diabetes patients. Shorter templates might have been favored by PCR, but patient and control samples were amplified and corrected together, so both groups would have been affected equally by any skew. Because cDNA was sequenced instead of genomic DNA, highly expressing activated cells could be over-represented, though the groups showed no difference in activation or CD3 levels. At VDJ recombination sites, type 1 diabetes patients had fewer insertions and more deleted nucleotides, which implies abnormalities in thymic rearrangement. HLA sub-analyses involved small numbers of individuals, so any influence of HLA type on TCRB rearrangement remained unresolved.

From each donor, a single peripheral blood sample of about 116 mL on average was drawn into heparinised tubes. A BD FACSAria II and a panel including CD45RO, CCR7, CD25, CD127, CD95 and CD27 were used to sort naive, central memory, regulatory and stem cell-like memory CD4+ T cells. Purity was above 98% for every sorted population. PBMCs were isolated immediately by Lymphoprep density gradient centrifugation and stained directly without culture. So that batch effects would be minimized, each experiment stained and sorted samples in pairs, pairing one healthy donor with one patient. At least ten counts were recorded for this clone. The specificity of this receptor is unknown. Base-call qualities are not available, and no considerably larger clone is one nucleotide away. The High Capacity cDNA Reverse Transcription Kit was used to reverse transcribe all of the isolated RNA, meaning that expressed TCRB transcripts were what got sequenced. Deep immunoSEQ sequencing was performed on naive, central memory and regulatory T cell samples, with an average of about 3.57 million total reads per sample. After sorted cells were lysed in RLT buffer, RNA was extracted with DNase-treated RNeasy Micro or Mini kits, with the choice depending on cell number. To prevent cross-contamination, every cell subset was processed on its own, while patient and healthy donor samples were processed together. TCRB sequences were amplified from cDNA with the immunoSEQ multiplex PCR, producing 87-bp fragments spanning the CDR3 region. The amplicons were sequenced using the Illumina HiSeq platform. In the authors' own workflow: PCR bias was computationally corrected using synthetic template baselines, reads within Hamming distance 2 were collapsed, and singletons that could not be merged were discarded. Reads were aligned against IMGT to assign V, D and J genes, CDR3 length and insertions or deletions at six rearrangement sites. Within each subset, clonotype counts were normalized to the number of sorted cells before true diversity and Gini coefficients were calculated with the tcR R package. The overlap coefficient, calculated on TCRB nucleotide sequences, was used to quantify repertoire sharing. The table was pulled from immuneACCESS by TCRdb, which kept in-frame rearrangements only. Such tables lose some clones; where checked, under half of the loss comes from unresolved V genes, and the rest has no known cause. The DNA gave D and trimming, while V, J and clone size come from that table. The sample has some 350,000 clones on record, over 8.5% of them singletons. Together, the top ten hold roughly 0.6% of the sample.

From the germline V gene, CDR1 is MDHEN and CDR2 is SYDVKM. V and J are truncated by 2 bases and 1 base respectively, leaving an intervening sequence of 12 bases. Including cysteine and phenylalanine, the CDR3 has 16 amino acids. CDR3 DNA only is kept here, 48 bases in frame from base 1. Sequenced material: central memory CD4+ T cells from blood. The origin of this receptor is a man aged 25-40 years with type 1 diabetes. This sequence uses TRBV28 and TRBJ1-5, with no D gene named confidently. The CDR3 is CASSLIGHASNQPQHF. In nucleotides, the sequence is TGTGCCAGCAGTTTAATCGGGCACGCAAGCAATCAGCCCCAGCATTTT.